This T cell receptor (beta chain) was captured by sequencing in a study of OX40 agonist ivuxolimab in advanced cancers. Background on the study: Partial responses were recorded for three patients, including one with hepatocellular carcinoma and two with cutaneous melanoma.

Sequencing used immunoSEQ multiplex PCR; TCRdb keeps in-frame clones, though not all of them. Seen here are about 70,000 clones, around 85% observed once, and the top ten hold 5.5% to 7%. Between the trimmed V and J ends, which lost 0 bases and 8 bases, there was a span of 16 bases. The CDR3 is made up of 15 amino acids. Per germline, CDR1 LGHNA and CDR2 YSLEER. Source: CD4+ or CD8+ T cells sorted from blood, taken in a trial of the OX40 agonist ivuxolimab. The origin of this receptor is an adult with an advanced solid tumor such as melanoma, head and neck, liver or kidney cancer. V gene TRBV4-3 combines with J gene TRBJ1-2; maybe TRBD1 (6 bases). The CDR3 protein is CASSQDGGGVRGYTF. The DNA of the CDR3 is TGCGCCAGCAGCCAAGATGGGGGGGGCGTGAGGGGCTACACCTTC.